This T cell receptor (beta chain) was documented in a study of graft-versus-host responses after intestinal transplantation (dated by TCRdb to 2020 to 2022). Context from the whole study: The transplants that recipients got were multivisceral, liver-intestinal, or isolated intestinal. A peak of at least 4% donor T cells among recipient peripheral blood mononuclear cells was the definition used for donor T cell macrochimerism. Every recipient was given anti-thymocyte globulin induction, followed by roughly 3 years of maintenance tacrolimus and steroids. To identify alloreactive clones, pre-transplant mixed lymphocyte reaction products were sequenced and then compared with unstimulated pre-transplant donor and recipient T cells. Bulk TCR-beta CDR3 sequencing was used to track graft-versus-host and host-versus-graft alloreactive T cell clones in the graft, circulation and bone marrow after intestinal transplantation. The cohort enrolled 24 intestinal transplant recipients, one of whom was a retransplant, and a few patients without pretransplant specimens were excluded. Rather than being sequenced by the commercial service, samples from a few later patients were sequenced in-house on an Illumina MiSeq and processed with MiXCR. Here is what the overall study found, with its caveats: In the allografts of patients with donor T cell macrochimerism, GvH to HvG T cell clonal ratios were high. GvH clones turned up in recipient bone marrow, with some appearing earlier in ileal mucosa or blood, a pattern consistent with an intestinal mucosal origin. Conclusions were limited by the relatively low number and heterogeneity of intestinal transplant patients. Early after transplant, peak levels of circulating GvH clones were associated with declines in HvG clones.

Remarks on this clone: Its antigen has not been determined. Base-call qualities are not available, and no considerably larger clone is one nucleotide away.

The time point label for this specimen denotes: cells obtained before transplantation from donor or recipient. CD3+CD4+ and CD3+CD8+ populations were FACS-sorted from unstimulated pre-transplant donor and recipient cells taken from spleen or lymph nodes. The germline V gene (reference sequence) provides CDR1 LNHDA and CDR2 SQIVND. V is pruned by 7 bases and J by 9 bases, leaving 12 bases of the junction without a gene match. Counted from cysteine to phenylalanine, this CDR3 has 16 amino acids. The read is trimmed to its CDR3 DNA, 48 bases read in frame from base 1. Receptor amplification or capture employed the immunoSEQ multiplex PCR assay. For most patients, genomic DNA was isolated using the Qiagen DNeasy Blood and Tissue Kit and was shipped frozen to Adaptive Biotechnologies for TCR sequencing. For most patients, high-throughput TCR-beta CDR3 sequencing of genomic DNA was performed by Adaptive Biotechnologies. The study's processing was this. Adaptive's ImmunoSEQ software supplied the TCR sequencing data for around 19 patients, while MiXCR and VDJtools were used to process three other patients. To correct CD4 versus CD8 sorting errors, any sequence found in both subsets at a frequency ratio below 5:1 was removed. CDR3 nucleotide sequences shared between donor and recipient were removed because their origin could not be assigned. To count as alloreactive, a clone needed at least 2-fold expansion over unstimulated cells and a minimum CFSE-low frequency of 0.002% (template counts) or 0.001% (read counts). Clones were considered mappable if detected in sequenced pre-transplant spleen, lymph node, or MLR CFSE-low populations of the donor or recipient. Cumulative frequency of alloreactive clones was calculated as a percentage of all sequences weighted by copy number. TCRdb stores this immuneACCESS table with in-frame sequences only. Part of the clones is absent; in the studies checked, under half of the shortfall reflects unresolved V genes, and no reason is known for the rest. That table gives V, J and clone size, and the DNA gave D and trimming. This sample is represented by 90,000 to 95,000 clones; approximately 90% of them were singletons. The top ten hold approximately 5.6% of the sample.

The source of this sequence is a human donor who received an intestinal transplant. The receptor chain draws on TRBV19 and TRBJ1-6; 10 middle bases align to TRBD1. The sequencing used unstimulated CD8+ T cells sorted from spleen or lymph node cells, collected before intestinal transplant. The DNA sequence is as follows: TGTGCCAGTAACGAGGACAGGGGGTATGGTCGTTCACCCCTCCACTTT. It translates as CASNEDRGYGRSPLHF.